A single sample gave rise to the 15 T cell receptor beta chains below, sequenced in a study of T cell responses to AZD1222 COVID-19 vaccine. Data came from immunoSEQ multiplex PCR; TCRdb stores just in-frame clones and leaves some out. Counted here are around 120,000 clones, about 82% occurring once; the ten biggest clones make up 15% to 20%. The sequences come from peripheral blood, collected 28 days after the second AZD1222 dose. The receptors originated from an adult who received the AZD1222 COVID-19 vaccine.

The genes are TRBV30 and TRBJ2-3; 13 nucleotides match TRBD2. The germline CDR1 and CDR2 sequences are GTSNPN and SVGIG (reference sequence). Trimming took 2 bases from V and 4 from J; bases not matched to a gene: 6. This CDR3 spans 16 amino acids. The CDR3 DNA reads as TGTGCCTGGAGTCCGGGACTAGCGGGAAACGCAGATACGCAGTATTTT. Translating gives CAWSPGLAGNADTQYF.

The chain joins TRBV27 to TRBJ2-5, with 10 positions matching TRBD1. V shed 4 bases, J shed 5 bases, and the junction held 4 bases outside the gene matches. CDR1 is MNHEY and CDR2 is SMNVEV in the germline V gene (reference sequence). The CDR3 totals 14 residues. The CDR3 DNA reads as TGTGCCAGCAGTTCGACAGGGGGCGGGGAGACCCAGTACTTC. Protein: CASSSTGGGETQYF.

The chain links TRBV6-5 to TRBJ1-1; D gene uncertain. CDR1 and CDR2 from the germline V gene are MNHEY and SVGAGI. This CDR3 contains 15 residues. Between the trimmed V and J ends, which lost 4 bases and 4 bases, there was a span of 16 bases. DNA of the CDR3: TGTGCCAGCAGTTCCCCCTCCGCAGGAGGCACTGAAGCTTTCTTT. It codes for CASSSPSAGGTEAFF.

The V gene is TRBV28, the J gene TRBJ2-7; 7 bases fit TRBD1. The junction had 9 bases not matched to a gene; V was cut back by 2 bases and J by 2 bases. The CDR3 totals 16 residues. Germline V CDR1 and CDR2: MDHEN, SYDVKM. CDR3 in DNA: TGTGCCAGCAGTTTACATGGGGACAGATTGACCTACGAGCAGTACTTC. Residues: CASSLHGDRLTYEQYF.

This clone came up a few times. The chain employs TRBV6-4 and TRBJ1-2; D is undetermined. The CDR3 length is 17 residues. V was clipped by 0 bases and J by 3 bases, with 17 bases between them. Germline CDR1 and CDR2: MRHNA and SNTAGT. CDR3 region: CASSDSIWIWVHYGYTF. As DNA, the CDR3 is TGTGCCAGCAGTGACTCGATCTGGATTTGGGTTCACTATGGCTACACCTTC.

V and J are TRBV6-5 and TRBJ1-2; D perhaps matches TRBD1 (6 bases). Trimming stripped 4 bases from V and 5 bases from J, with 11 bases between. The CDR3 extends over 13 amino acids. Germline-derived CDR1 and CDR2 are MNHEY and SVGAGI. The CDR3 spells CASSSTGRYGYTF. The CDR3 nucleotides read TGTGCCAGCAGTTCCACAGGGAGGTATGGCTACACCTTC.

This CDR3 reads CASSGSSNNQPQHF. Here the CDR3 DNA reads TGTGCCAGCAGCGGCTCGAGCAACAATCAGCCCCAGCATTTT. The rearrangement joins TRBV9 to TRBJ1-5; D unresolved. The CDR3 has 14 residues. The germline CDR1 and CDR2 sequences are SGDLS and YYNGEE. V lost 3 bases to trimming and J lost 3 bases, with 10 bases between them.

The chain links TRBV11-2 to TRBJ1-6; D is ambiguous. With 1 base removed from V and 8 bases from J, the gap between germline ends came to 12 bases. CDR1 is SGHAT and CDR2 is FQNNGV in the germline V gene. This CDR3 comprises 15 residues. The CDR3 DNA follows: TGTGCCAGCAGCTTAGCATCGGGGATGTATTCACCCCTCCACTTT. This gives the protein CASSLASGMYSPLHF.

CDR3 nucleotides: TGCGCCAGCAGTCATGGCGGCAGGGGGCTCTCTGGAAACACCATATATTTT. Translation gives CASSHGGRGLSGNTIYF. This rearrangement joins TRBV23-1 to TRBJ1-3; 8 bases align to TRBD1. TRBV23-1 carries the ORF label, with uncertain function. V lost 3 bases, J lost 0 bases, and 7 bases stayed unmatched. This CDR3 region has 17 residues.

This clone was seen a handful of times. This chain uses TRBV10-1 with TRBJ2-2; D is possibly TRBD1 (6 bases). Deletions cut 3 bases from V and 4 bases from J, with 6 bases between. The CDR3 is made up of 13 amino acids. The germline V gene has CDR1 WNHNN and CDR2 SYGVQD (reference sequence). In DNA, the CDR3 is TGCGCCAGCAGTGACAGGGGCACCGGGGAGCTGTTTTTT. It translates to CASSDRGTGELFF.

V gene TRBV4-1 combines with J gene TRBJ1-5, with D perhaps TRBD1 (6 bases). Germline V lookup: CDR1 MGHRA, CDR2 YSYEKL. V lost 3 bases to trimming and J lost 0 bases, with 6 bases between them. The CDR3 has 14 amino acids. CDR3 sequence (DNA): TGCGCCAGCAGCCAGGACAGTAGCAATCAGCCCCAGCATTTT. Translated: CASSQDSSNQPQHF.

The chain combines TRBV6-1 with TRBJ2-7, with 8 positions matching TRBD2. CDR3 size: 16 residues. Looked up from germline, CDR1 is MNHNS and CDR2 is SASEGT. V shed 2 bases and J 2 bases; nucleotides not matched to a gene: 8. CDR3 region: CASSERAGGTPYEQYF. DNA of the CDR3: TGTGCCAGCAGTGAAAGGGCGGGAGGTACCCCCTACGAGCAGTACTTC.

The V gene is TRBV21-1, the J gene TRBJ2-2; the table's D call, TRBD1, was not checked against the DNA. TRBV21-1 is noted as a pseudogene. CDR3 length equals 19 residues. In DNA form, the CDR3 reads TGTGCCAGCAGCGGATGGACAGGGGGCGAATGGCCGAACACCGGGGAGCTGTTTTTT. It specifies CASSGWTGGEWPNTGELFF.

The chain has TRBV25-1 and TRBJ1-1, with D perhaps matching TRBD1 (6 bases). Trimming left V 3 bases short and J 0 bases short, with 11 bases between. Germline V CDR1 and CDR2: MGHDK, SYGVNS. The CDR3 runs 15 residues. DNA for the CDR3: TGTGCCAGCAGTGAGGTCGGGGGCATGAACACTGAAGCTTTCTTT. Translation gives CASSEVGGMNTEAFF.

This chain links TRBV19 with TRBJ2-3; D unclear. The germline V gene has CDR1 LNHDA and CDR2 SQIVND (reference sequence). The CDR3 spans 14 residues. V gave up 6 bases and J gave up 2 bases, with 12 bases separating them. The CDR3 spells CASSVLGNTDTQYF. The DNA for the CDR3 is TGTGCCAGTAGCGTGCTGGGAAACACAGATACGCAGTATTTT.